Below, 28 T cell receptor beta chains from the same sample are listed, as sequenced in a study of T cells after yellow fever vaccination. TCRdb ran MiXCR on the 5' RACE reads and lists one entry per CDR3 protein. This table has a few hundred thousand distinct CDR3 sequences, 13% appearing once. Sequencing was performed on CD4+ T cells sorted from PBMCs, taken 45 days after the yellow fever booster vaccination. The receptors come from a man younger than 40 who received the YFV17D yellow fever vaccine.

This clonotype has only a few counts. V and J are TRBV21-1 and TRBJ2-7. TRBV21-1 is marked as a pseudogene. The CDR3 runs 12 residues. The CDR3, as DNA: TGTGCCAAGACCGGGACCTCCTACGAGCAGTACTTC. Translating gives CAKTGTSYEQYF.

CDR3 DNA: TGTGCCAGCAGAGACGGGGGGGGCTGGACCTACACCTTC. Encoded protein: CASRDGGGWTYTF. The chain couples TRBV6-1 to TRBJ1-2, with D perhaps matching TRBD1 (6 bases). CDR1 is MNHNS, CDR2 SASEGT, per germline. Deletions cut 6 bases from V and 10 bases from J, with 18 bases between. The CDR3 is 13 residues long.

In nucleotides, the CDR3 is TGCGCCAGCAGCCAAGATCTGCGGAGGAGTTTTAATGAGCAGTTCTTC. Amino acid sequence: CASSQDLRRSFNEQFF. This chain joins TRBV4-3 and TRBJ2-1, with D perhaps TRBD2 (5 bases). Looked up from germline, CDR1 is LGHNA and CDR2 is YSLEER. Trimming pared 0 bases from V and 7 bases from J, leaving 16 bases between. The CDR3 has 16 residues.

The chain's CDR3 is CASSFFQGRGETQYF. The CDR3 DNA reads TGTGCCAGCAGTTTCTTCCAGGGGAGGGGAGAGACCCAGTACTTC. The chain uses TRBV12-3 or TRBV12-4 and TRBJ2-5, with D perhaps matching TRBD2 (7 bases). The CDR3 consists of 15 residues. Trimming took 3 bases from V and 4 from J, leaving 15 bases between them.

DNA for the CDR3: TGTGCCAGCAGCCAAGCAAGTCGCACTGAAGCTTTCTTT. Encoded protein: CASSQASRTEAFF. The chain couples TRBV14 to TRBJ1-1; D call uncertain. This CDR3 has 13 amino acids. Germline assignment: CDR1 SGHDN and CDR2 FVKESK. Between the trimmed V and J ends, which lost 1 base and 4 bases, there was a span of 7 bases.

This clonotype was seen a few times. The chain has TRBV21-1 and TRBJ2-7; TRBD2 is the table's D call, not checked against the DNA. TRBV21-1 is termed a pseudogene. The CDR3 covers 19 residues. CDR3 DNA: TGTGCCAGCAGCAACTCCGGGACTAGCGGGAGTCGGCAACTAGGCGAGCAGTACTTC. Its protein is CASSNSGTSGSRQLGEQYF.

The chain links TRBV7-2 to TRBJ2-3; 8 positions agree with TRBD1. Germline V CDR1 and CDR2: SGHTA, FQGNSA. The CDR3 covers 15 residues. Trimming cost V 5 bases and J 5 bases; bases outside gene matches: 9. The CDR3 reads CASSKQGGRGDTQYF. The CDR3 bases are TGTGCCAGCAGCAAACAGGGGGGCAGGGGAGATACGCAGTATTTT.

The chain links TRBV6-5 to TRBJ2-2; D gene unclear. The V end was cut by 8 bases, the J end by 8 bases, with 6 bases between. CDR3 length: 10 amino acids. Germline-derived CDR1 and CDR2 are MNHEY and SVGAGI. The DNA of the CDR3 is TGTGCCAGCGGTCGAGGGGAGCTGTTTTTT. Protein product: CASGRGELFF.

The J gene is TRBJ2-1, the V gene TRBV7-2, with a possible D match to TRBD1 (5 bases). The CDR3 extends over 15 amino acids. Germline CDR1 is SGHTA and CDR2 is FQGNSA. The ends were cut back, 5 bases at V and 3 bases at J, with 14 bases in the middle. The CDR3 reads CASSRDRQFYNEQFF. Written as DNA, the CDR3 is TGTGCCAGCAGCCGAGACAGACAATTCTACAATGAGCAGTTCTTC.

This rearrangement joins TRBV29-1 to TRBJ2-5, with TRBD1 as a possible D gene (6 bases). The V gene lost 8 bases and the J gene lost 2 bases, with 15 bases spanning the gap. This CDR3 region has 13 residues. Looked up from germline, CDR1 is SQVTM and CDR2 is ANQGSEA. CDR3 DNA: TGCAGCTTCGACCAGGGGCCTCAAGAGACCCAGTACTTC. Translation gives CSFDQGPQETQYF.

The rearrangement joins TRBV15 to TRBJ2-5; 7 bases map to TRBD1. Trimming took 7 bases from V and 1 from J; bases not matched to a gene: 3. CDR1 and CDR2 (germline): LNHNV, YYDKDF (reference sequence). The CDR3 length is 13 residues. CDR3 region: CATTEGAQETQYF. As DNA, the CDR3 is TGTGCCACCACCGAGGGGGCCCAAGAGACCCAGTACTTC.

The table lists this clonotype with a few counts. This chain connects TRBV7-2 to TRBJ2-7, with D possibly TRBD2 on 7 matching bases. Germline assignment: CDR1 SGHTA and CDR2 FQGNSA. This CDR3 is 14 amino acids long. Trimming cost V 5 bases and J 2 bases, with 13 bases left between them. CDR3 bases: TGTGCCAGCAGCCCCCGGGGGGCAGCCTACGAGCAGTACTTC. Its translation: CASSPRGAAYEQYF.

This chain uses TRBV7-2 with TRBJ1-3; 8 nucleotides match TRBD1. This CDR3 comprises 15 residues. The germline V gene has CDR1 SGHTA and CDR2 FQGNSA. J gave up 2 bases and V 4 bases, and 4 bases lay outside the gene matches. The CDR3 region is CASSSRTGPGNTIYF. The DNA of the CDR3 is TGTGCCAGCAGCTCCCGGACAGGGCCTGGAAACACCATATATTTT.

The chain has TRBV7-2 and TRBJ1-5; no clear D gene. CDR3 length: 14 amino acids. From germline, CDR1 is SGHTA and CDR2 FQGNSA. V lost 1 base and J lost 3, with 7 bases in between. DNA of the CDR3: TGTGCCAGCAGCTTAGGCATATCCAATCAGCCCCAGCATTTT. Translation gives CASSLGISNQPQHF.

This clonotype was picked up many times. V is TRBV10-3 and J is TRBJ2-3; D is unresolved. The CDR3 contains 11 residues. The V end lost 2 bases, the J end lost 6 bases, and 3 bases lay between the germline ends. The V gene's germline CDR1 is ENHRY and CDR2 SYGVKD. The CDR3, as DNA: TGTGCCATCAGTGAGCGGGATACGCAGTATTTT. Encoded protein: CAISERDTQYF.

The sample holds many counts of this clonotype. The CDR3 is CASSRNSRETQYF. CDR3 sequence (DNA): TGTGCCAGCAGTAGAAATAGTCGAGAGACCCAGTACTTC. The gene calls are TRBV6-2 or TRBV6-3 and TRBJ2-5; D unresolved. CDR3 length: 13 amino acids. Trimming cost V 5 bases and J 4 bases, with 11 bases left between them. The V gene's germline CDR1 is MNHEY and CDR2 SVGEGT.

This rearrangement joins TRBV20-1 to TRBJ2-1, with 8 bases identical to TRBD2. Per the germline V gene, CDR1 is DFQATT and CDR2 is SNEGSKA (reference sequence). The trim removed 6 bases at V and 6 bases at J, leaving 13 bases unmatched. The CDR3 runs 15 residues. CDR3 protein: CSATSGRDGFNEQFF. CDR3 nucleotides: TGCAGTGCAACTAGCGGACGGGACGGTTTCAATGAGCAGTTCTTC.

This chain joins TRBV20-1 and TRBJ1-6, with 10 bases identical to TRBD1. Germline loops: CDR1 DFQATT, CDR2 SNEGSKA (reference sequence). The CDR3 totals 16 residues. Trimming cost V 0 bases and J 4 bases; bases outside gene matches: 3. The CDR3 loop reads CSARDGQGVYNSPLHF. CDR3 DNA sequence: TGCAGTGCTAGAGATGGACAGGGGGTGTATAATTCACCCCTCCACTTT.

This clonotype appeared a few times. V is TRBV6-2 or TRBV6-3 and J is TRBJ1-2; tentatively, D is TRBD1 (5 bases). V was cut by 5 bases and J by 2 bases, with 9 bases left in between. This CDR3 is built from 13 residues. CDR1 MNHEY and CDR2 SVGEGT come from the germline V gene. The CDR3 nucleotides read TGTGCCAGCAGTCACAACAGGAACTATGGCTACACCTTC. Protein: CASSHNRNYGYTF.

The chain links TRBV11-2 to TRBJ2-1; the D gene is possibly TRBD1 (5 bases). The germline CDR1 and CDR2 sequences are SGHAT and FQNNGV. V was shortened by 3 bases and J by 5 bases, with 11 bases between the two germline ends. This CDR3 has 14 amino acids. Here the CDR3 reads CASSFLTANNEQFF. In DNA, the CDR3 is TGTGCCAGCAGCTTTTTGACAGCTAACAATGAGCAGTTCTTC.

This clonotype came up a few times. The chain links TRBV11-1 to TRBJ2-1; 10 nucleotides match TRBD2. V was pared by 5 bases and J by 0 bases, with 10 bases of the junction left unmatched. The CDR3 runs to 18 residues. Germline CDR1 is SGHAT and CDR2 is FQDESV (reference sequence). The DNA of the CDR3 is TGTGCCAGCAGCCCCAATCCTAGCGGGAGAAGCTCCTACAATGAGCAGTTCTTC. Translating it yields CASSPNPSGRSSYNEQFF.

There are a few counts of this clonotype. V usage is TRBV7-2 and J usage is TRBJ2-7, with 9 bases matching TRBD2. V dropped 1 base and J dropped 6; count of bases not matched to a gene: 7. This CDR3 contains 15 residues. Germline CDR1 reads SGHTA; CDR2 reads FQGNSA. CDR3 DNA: TGTGCCAGCAGCTTAGAGGCGGGAGGGTCTTTCGAGCAGTACTTC. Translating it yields CASSLEAGGSFEQYF.

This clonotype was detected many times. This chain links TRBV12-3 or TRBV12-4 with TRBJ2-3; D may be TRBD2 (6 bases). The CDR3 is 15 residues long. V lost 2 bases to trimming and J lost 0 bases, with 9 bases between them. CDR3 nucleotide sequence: TGTGCCAGCAGTTTATCCAGCGGGAGCACAGATACGCAGTATTTT. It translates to CASSLSSGSTDTQYF.

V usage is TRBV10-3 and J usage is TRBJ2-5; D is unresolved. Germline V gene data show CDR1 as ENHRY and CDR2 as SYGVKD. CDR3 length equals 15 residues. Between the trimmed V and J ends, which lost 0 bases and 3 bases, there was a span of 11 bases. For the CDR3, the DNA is TGTGCCATCAGTGAGTCGGCAAAAGACGAAGAGACCCAGTACTTC. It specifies CAISESAKDEETQYF.

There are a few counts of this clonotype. In DNA, the CDR3 is TGCGCCAGCAGCGGGACTAGCGGCGTCAATGAGCAGTTCTTC. It codes for CASSGTSGVNEQFF. The V gene is TRBV5-1, the J gene TRBJ2-1; 11 nucleotides match TRBD2. The V gene's germline CDR1 is SGHRS and CDR2 YFSETQ. V gave up 4 bases and J gave up 6 bases; unmatched junction bases: 3. The CDR3 consists of 14 residues. Full variable domain (outside the CDR3, taken from reference TRBV5-1 and TRBJ2-1): KAGVTQTPRYLIKTRGQQVTLSCSPISGHRSVSWYQQTPGQGLQFLFEYFSETQRNKGNFPGRFSGRQFSNSRSEMNVSTLELGDSALYLCASSGTSGVNEQFFGPGTRLTVL.

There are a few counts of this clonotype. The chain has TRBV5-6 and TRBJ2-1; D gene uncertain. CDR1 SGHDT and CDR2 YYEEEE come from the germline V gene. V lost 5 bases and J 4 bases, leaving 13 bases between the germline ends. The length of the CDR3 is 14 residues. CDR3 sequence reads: CASRHPSEYNEQFF. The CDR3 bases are TGTGCCAGCAGGCACCCCTCCGAGTACAATGAGCAGTTCTTC.

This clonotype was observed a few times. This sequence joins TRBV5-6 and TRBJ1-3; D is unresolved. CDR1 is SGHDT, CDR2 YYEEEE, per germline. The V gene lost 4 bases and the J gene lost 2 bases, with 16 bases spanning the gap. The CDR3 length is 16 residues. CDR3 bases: TGTGCCAGCAGCGCCCGCGAGTCGGAGCCTGGAAACACCATATATTTT. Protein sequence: CASSARESEPGNTIYF.

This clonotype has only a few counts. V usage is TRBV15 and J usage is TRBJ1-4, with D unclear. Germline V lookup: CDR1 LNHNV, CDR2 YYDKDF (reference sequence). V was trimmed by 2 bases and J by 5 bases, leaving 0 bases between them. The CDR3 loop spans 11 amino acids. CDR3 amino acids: CATSRNEKLFF. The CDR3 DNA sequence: TGTGCCACCAGCAGAAATGAAAAACTGTTTTTT.